This T cell receptor (beta chain) came from a study of T cells after posttransplantation cyclophosphamide. Controls had myeloablative marrow grafts with methotrexate and calcineurin inhibitor, sampled at 1 year. Remarks on this clone: Antigen: not known.

Libraries were prepared by immunoSEQ multiplex PCR; TCRdb keeps only in-frame clonotypes and omits some of them. The sample contains 23,000 or so clones, roughly 85% of which appear only once. Overall study findings and caveats: After PTCy, TRB diversity resembled that of CNI/methotrexate controls. TRB overlap between skin or GI tissue T cells and blood was limited.

Trimming removed 5 bases at V and 0 bases at J, with 9 bases between. Germline values: CDR1 MNHEY, CDR2 SVGAGI. The CDR3 length is 14 residues. The genes are TRBV6-5 and TRBJ2-3; tentatively, D is TRBD2 (6 bases). This sequence originates from a female patient aged 25-39 years who received an allogeneic stem cell transplant from an unrelated donor, was CMV-positive, and had acute and chronic GVHD. The graft donor may have given rise to some T cells. The starting material was PBMCs, obtained around 53 weeks after allogeneic stem cell transplant with calcineurin inhibitor and methotrexate. The CDR3 nucleotides are TGTGCCAGCAGTGGAGGGACTAGCACAGATACGCAGTATTTT. Amino acids: CASSGGTSTDTQYF.